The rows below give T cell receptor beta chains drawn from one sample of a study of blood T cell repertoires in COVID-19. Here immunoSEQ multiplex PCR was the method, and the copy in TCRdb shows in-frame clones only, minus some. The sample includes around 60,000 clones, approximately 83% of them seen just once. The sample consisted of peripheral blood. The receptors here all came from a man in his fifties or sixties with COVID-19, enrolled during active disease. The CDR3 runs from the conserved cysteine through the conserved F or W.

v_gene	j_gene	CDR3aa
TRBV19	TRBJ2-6	CASSAGSFSGANVLTF
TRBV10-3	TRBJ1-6	CAIAGTGLPNSPLHF
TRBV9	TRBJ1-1	CASSVGTGRDTEAFF
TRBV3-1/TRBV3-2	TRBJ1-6	CASSRTGASYNSPLHF
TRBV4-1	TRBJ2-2	CASSLLPGELFF
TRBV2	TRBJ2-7	CASRGPSYEQYF
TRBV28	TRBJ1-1	CASSLGSMSEEAFF
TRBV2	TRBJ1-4	CASSDRGYNEKLFF
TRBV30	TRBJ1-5	CAWSQPDSLNQPQHF
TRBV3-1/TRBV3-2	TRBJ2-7	CASSKQTYSHYEQYF
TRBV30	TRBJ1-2	CAWRGSPTGNQGGYTF
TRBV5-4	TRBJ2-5	CASSLTRQGNRETQYF
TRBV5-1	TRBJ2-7	CASSLEFGTGTYEQYF
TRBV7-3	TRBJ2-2	CASSLMRGGGELFF
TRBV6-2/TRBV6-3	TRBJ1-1	CASSQRRRGDTEAFF
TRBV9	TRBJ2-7	CASSGQVSYEQYF
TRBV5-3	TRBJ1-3	CARSWDRDTIYF
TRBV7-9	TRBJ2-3	CASSSPRGGVDTQYF
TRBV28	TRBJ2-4	CASSFSGVGQGRQYF
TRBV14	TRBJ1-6	CASSQAGTVYNSPLHF
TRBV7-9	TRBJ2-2	CASSWGLAGNTGELFF
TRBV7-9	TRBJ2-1	CASRAGTSGRASYNEQFF
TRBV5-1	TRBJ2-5	CASSSPGQGSETQYF
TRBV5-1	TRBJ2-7	CASSLAAGSSYEQYF
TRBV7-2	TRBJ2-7	CASSRHGSYEQYF
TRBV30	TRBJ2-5	CAWSVRLPGETQYF
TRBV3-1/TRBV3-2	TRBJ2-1	CASSYGSYEQFF
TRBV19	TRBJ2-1	CASSLGPAGYNNEQFF
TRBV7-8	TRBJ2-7	CASSQRDSAYEQYF
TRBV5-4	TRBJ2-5	CASSLPGRREGVETQYF
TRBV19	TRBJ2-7	CASSRGGYEQYF
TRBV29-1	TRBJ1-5	CSVGTAFNQPQHF
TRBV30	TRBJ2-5	CAWSVGTSGQETQYF
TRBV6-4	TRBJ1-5	CASSESRNQPQHF
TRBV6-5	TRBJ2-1	CASMLTVSSYNEQFF
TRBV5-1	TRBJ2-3	CASSFGLVTDTQYF
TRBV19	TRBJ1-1	CASSLMGGNTEAFF
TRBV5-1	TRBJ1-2	CARSLGGGRGPGYTF
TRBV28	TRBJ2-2	CASSLPLGTGMTGELFF
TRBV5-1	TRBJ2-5	CASSLGGSGQETQYF
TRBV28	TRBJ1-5	CASSFAENQPQHF
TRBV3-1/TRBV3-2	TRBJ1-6	CASSLSSRSPLHF